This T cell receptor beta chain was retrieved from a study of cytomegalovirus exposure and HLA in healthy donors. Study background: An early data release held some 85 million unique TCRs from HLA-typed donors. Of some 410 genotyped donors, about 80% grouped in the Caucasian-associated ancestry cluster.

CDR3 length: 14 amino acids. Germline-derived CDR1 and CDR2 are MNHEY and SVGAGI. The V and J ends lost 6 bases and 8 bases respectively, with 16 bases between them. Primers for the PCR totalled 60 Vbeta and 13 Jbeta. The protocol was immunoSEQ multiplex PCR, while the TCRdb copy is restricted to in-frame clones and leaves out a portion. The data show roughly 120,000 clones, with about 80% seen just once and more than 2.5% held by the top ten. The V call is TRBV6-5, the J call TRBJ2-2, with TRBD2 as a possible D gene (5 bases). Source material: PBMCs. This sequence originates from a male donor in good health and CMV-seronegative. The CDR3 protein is CASRKLVPSGELFF. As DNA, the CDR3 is TGTGCCAGCAGGAAACTAGTCCCCTCAGGGGAGCTGTTTTTT.